A single sample is the source of the 27 T cell receptor beta chains below, sequenced in a study of blood T cell repertoires in COVID-19. Method: immunoSEQ multiplex PCR; TCRdb's copy keeps in-frame clones and lacks some. Of roughly 180,000 clones in the sample, approximately 86% were seen once. What was sequenced was peripheral blood. The receptors come from a woman older than 75 with active or convalescent COVID-19.

The chain couples TRBV27 to TRBJ1-2; D perhaps matches TRBD1 (6 bases). Per germline, CDR1 MNHEY and CDR2 SMNVEV (reference sequence). V gave up 2 bases and J gave up 2 bases, with 21 bases separating them. This CDR3 comprises 18 residues. For the CDR3, the DNA is TGTGCCAGCAGTTTAAGGGGGTATCCCGGGATGGGGAACTATGGCTACACCTTC. Translated, it gives CASSLRGYPGMGNYGYTF.

The V call is TRBV7-6, the J call TRBJ1-2; a weak D match, TRBD1 (5 bases). Trimming shortened V by 4 bases and J by 0 bases, and 12 bases separated the two germline ends. Germline CDR1 SGHVS, CDR2 FNYEAQ. The CDR3 runs 15 residues. The CDR3 sequence: CASSWGGKPNYGYTF. DNA for the CDR3: TGTGCCAGCAGCTGGGGGGGGAAGCCTAACTATGGCTACACCTTC.

This chain links TRBV7-6 with TRBJ1-6; D remains ambiguous. Germline assignment: CDR1 SGHVS and CDR2 FNYEAQ. The CDR3 covers 13 residues. V was clipped by 6 bases and J by 0 bases, with 3 bases between them. The CDR3 here is CASRSSYNSPLHF. The DNA of the CDR3 is TGTGCCAGCAGGAGCTCCTATAATTCACCCCTCCACTTT.

V and J are TRBV19 and TRBJ2-3, with 9 bases lining up with TRBD1. V gave up 4 bases and J gave up 0 bases; unmatched junction bases: 11. The CDR3 covers 18 residues. The germline V gene has CDR1 LNHDA and CDR2 SQIVND (reference sequence). The CDR3 DNA is TGTGCCAGTAGTAGACAGATTACAGGGGGCTTAAGCACAGATACGCAGTATTTT. It encodes CASSRQITGGLSTDTQYF.

The V gene is TRBV3-1 (or the pseudogene TRBV3-2), the J gene TRBJ1-1, with unresolved D. Trimming shortened V by 1 base and J by 3 bases, and 9 bases separated the two germline ends. CDR1 is LGHDT and CDR2 is YNNKEL in the germline V gene (reference sequence). The CDR3 runs 14 residues. The CDR3 region is CASSQARVDTEAFF. In DNA, the CDR3 is TGTGCCAGCAGCCAAGCCCGGGTGGACACTGAAGCTTTCTTT.

The gene calls are TRBV9 and TRBJ2-3; TRBD2 is a possible D gene (6 bases). Germline values: CDR1 SGDLS, CDR2 YYNGEE. The CDR3 is 14 residues long. Trimming shortened V by 1 base and J by 4 bases, and 10 bases separated the two germline ends. CDR3 in DNA: TGTGCCAGCAGCGTACGAACTAGCTCAGATACGCAGTATTTT. Translated: CASSVRTSSDTQYF.

The chain uses TRBV19 and TRBJ1-1; tentatively, D is TRBD1 (5 bases). Germline CDR1 LNHDA, CDR2 SQIVND (reference sequence). V was shortened by 5 bases and J by 4 bases, with 23 bases between the two germline ends. CDR3 length: 17 amino acids. CDR3 coding DNA: TGTGCCAGTAGTCCACCTCCGGGACCTCTGGGGGGCACTGAAGCTTTCTTT. Protein: CASSPPPGPLGGTEAFF. Full variable domain (remainder filled in from reference TRBV19 and TRBJ1-1): DGGITQSPKYLFRKEGQNVTLSCEQNLNHDAMYWYRQDPGQGLRLIYYSQIVNDFQKGDIAEGYSVSREKKESFPLTVTSAQKNPTAFYLCASSPPPGPLGGTEAFFGQGTRLTVV.

J is TRBJ2-5 and V is TRBV5-6; 10 nucleotides match TRBD2. The V gene's germline CDR1 is SGHDT and CDR2 YYEEEE. V shed 1 base and J 4 bases; nucleotides not matched to a gene: 4. The CDR3 spans 15 residues. Here the CDR3 reads CASSLKAGGRETQYF. The CDR3 DNA reads as TGTGCCAGCAGCTTGAAAGCGGGAGGGCGAGAGACCCAGTACTTC. The entire variable domain, with the rest obtained from reference TRBV5-6 and TRBJ2-5, is as follows: DAGVTQSPTHLIKTRGQQVTLRCSPKSGHDTVSWYQQALGQGPQFIFQYYEEEERQRGNFPDRFSGHQFPNYSSELNVNALLLGDSALYLCASSLKAGGRETQYFGPGTRLLVL.

The J gene is TRBJ1-1, the V gene TRBV5-1; the match to TRBD1 covers 7 bases. Germline CDR1 SGHRS, CDR2 YFSETQ. The CDR3 is 15 amino acids. With 4 bases clipped from V and 2 bases from J, the junction kept 8 bases outside the gene matches. CDR3 residues: CASSGQGGVNTEAFF. CDR3 bases: TGCGCCAGCAGCGGGCAGGGGGGAGTTAACACTGAAGCTTTCTTT.

This clone was recorded once. DNA for the CDR3: TGCGCCAGCAGCCCCAACGGGGCAGGGGCAATCTCGGGAGAAAAACTGTTTTTT. Amino acids: CASSPNGAGAISGEKLFF. The rearrangement joins TRBV5-1 to TRBJ1-4, with D possibly matching TRBD1 (6 bases). CDR3 size: 18 residues. The germline V and J ends were trimmed by 4 bases and 8 bases, with 27 bases remaining between them. CDR1 is SGHRS, CDR2 YFSETQ, per germline.

The chain couples TRBV5-6 to TRBJ1-3; 7 bases are a match to TRBD1. This CDR3 is built from 15 residues. Trimming took 4 bases from V and 4 from J; bases not matched to a gene: 8. CDR1 and CDR2 (germline): SGHDT, YYEEEE. The CDR3 nucleotides read TGTGCCAGCAGCCTAGGAGGGGGCGCCGGAAACACCATATATTTT. Protein sequence: CASSLGGGAGNTIYF.

V gene TRBV19 combines with J gene TRBJ1-2, with 7 bases fitting TRBD1. The V gene's germline CDR1 is LNHDA and CDR2 SQIVND (reference sequence). The CDR3 consists of 14 residues. The V segment lost 5 bases and the J segment 8 bases; nucleotides outside the gene matches: 11. This chain's CDR3 is CASSRSSDRVGYTF. The CDR3 DNA follows: TGTGCCAGTAGTCGCTCTTCCGACAGGGTGGGCTACACCTTC.

This clone was seen only a few times. This chain links TRBV14 with TRBJ1-1; D not resolved. Trimming stripped 0 bases from V and 7 bases from J, with 9 bases between. Germline V gene sequence: CDR1 SGHDN, CDR2 FVKESK. This CDR3 spans 13 amino acids. The CDR3 protein is CASSQDMGLEAFF. CDR3 bases: TGTGCCAGCAGCCAAGATATGGGCCTTGAAGCTTTCTTT.

The rearrangement joins TRBV3-1 (or the pseudogene TRBV3-2) to TRBJ1-2, with D tentatively TRBD1 (5 bases). The germline CDR1 and CDR2 sequences are LGHDT and YNNKEL (reference sequence). Trimming pared 3 bases from V and 5 bases from J, leaving 13 bases between. This CDR3 region has 14 residues. The CDR3 protein is CASSHGGGWYGYTF. The CDR3 region has the DNA TGTGCCAGCAGCCACGGGGGGGGTTGGTATGGCTACACCTTC.

This clone was observed once. The chain carries TRBV5-6 and TRBJ1-4; possibly TRBD1 for D (6 bases). Trimming stripped 2 bases from V and 4 bases from J, with 12 bases between. The CDR3 covers 15 residues. CDR1 is SGHDT, CDR2 YYEEEE, per germline. CDR3 bases: TGTGCCAGCAGCTTCCTGGACAGAAATAATGAAAAACTGTTTTTT. It yields the protein CASSFLDRNNEKLFF.

The CDR3 coding sequence is TGTGCCAGCAGTGTTGGCGGGAGTTCTCCTTCCTACAATGAGCAGTTCTTC. Encoded protein: CASSVGGSSPSYNEQFF. The chain has TRBV2 and TRBJ2-1, with 7 nucleotides matching TRBD2. V shed 4 bases, J shed 1 base, and the junction held 10 bases outside the gene matches. The CDR3 contains 17 residues. Germline V gene sequence: CDR1 SNHLY, CDR2 FYNNEI.

This clone was found a few times. V usage is TRBV28 and J usage is TRBJ1-6; tentative D call: TRBD1 (6 bases). Trimming cost V 4 bases and J 13 bases, with 11 bases left between them. Germline V gene data show CDR1 as MDHEN and CDR2 as SYDVKM. The CDR3 spans 12 residues. CDR3 sequence reads: CASSSTGNPLHF. CDR3 in DNA: TGTGCCAGCAGTTCAACAGGGAATCCCCTCCACTTT.

The chain recombines TRBV5-1 with TRBJ2-7, with TRBD2 matching 12 bases. Unmatched junction bases numbered 5, after V lost 4 bases and J lost 3 bases. Germline V gives CDR1 SGHRS, CDR2 YFSETQ. The CDR3 consists of 15 residues. The CDR3 DNA sequence: TGCGCCAGCAGCGCGACTAGCGGGAGTTTCTACGAGCAGTACTTC. Amino acids: CASSATSGSFYEQYF. Filled out from reference TRBV5-1 and TRBJ2-7, the complete variable domain reads KAGVTQTPRYLIKTRGQQVTLSCSPISGHRSVSWYQQTPGQGLQFLFEYFSETQRNKGNFPGRFSGRQFSNSRSEMNVSTLELGDSALYLCASSATSGSFYEQYFGPGTRLTVT.

The chain joins TRBV5-1 to TRBJ2-5, with TRBD2 matching 8 bases. CDR3 length: 14 residues. Germline CDR1 SGHRS, CDR2 YFSETQ. Trimming removed 3 bases from V and 5 bases from J; junction bases left unmatched: 6. DNA for the CDR3: TGCGCCAGCAGCTCGGGGGGGGCGCAGGAGACCCAGTACTTC. Protein product: CASSSGGAQETQYF.

The V gene is TRBV4-1, the J gene TRBJ2-1; 7 bases are shared with TRBD2. This CDR3 region has 17 residues. Germline values: CDR1 MGHRA, CDR2 YSYEKL. Losses at the gene ends were 0 bases for V and 7 bases for J; bases not matched to a gene: 12. CDR3 residues: CASSQDGSGTLKNEQFF. In DNA, the CDR3 is TGCGCCAGCAGCCAAGACGGGAGCGGGACCCTTAAGAATGAGCAGTTCTTC.

The chain has TRBV20-1 and TRBJ1-1; TRBD1 is a possible D gene (6 bases). CDR1 and CDR2 from the germline V gene are DFQATT and SNEGSKA (reference sequence). The CDR3 has 13 amino acids. Between the trimmed V and J ends, which lost 3 bases and 1 base, there was a span of 9 bases. Here the CDR3 DNA reads TGCAGTGCTAGTTTGGGGGCGAACACTGAAGCTTTCTTT. It translates to CSASLGANTEAFF.

The V and J genes are TRBV29-1 and TRBJ2-3, with a possible D match to TRBD2 (5 bases). Germline CDR1 and CDR2: SQVTM and ANQGSEA. The CDR3 runs 14 residues. V shed 5 bases and J shed 2 bases, with 14 bases lying between them. CDR3 protein: CSVLSGYNTDTQYF. The CDR3 DNA reads TGCAGCGTTCTCTCGGGATACAACACAGATACGCAGTATTTT.

To note about this clone: Additional DNA sequences in this sample encode the identical CDR3. The V call is TRBV11-2, the J call TRBJ2-7; possible D gene TRBD1, 5 bases. V was cut by 3 bases and J by 2 bases, with 11 bases left in between. Germline V gene lookup returns CDR1 SGHAT and CDR2 FQNNGV. This CDR3 has 14 amino acids. CDR3 coding DNA: TGTGCCAGCAGCTTTTACAGGTCCACCTACGAGCAGTACTTC. It translates to CASSFYRSTYEQYF.

The rearrangement uses TRBV28 and TRBJ2-7, with 8 bases identical to TRBD1. This CDR3 is 15 amino acids long. Unmatched junction bases numbered 11, after V lost 4 bases and J lost 6 bases. Germline V CDR1 and CDR2: MDHEN, SYDVKM. The CDR3 DNA follows: TGTGCCAGCAGTTCGACAGGGGATAGGGTGGGCGAGCAGTACTTC. Translation: CASSSTGDRVGEQYF.

The chain combines TRBV18 with TRBJ1-1; 12 bases are shared with TRBD1. CDR3 length equals 15 residues. Per the germline V gene, CDR1 is KGHSH and CDR2 is LQKENI. Trimming removed 6 bases from V and 5 bases from J; junction bases left unmatched: 7. The CDR3 coding sequence is TGTGCCAGCTCCCCAGGGACAGGGGGCCGGACTGAAGCTTTCTTT. Translated: CASSPGTGGRTEAFF.

This clone was seen once. This sequence joins TRBV19 and TRBJ1-4, with D perhaps TRBD1 (5 bases). V lost 1 base and J 5 bases, leaving 11 bases between the germline ends. Looked up from germline, CDR1 is LNHDA and CDR2 is SQIVND (reference sequence). This CDR3 has 15 amino acids. CDR3: CASSIGGTRNEKLFF. The CDR3 bases are TGTGCCAGTAGTATAGGCGGGACCAGAAATGAAAAACTGTTTTTT. Full variable domain (rest looked up from reference TRBV19 and TRBJ1-4): DGGITQSPKYLFRKEGQNVTLSCEQNLNHDAMYWYRQDPGQGLRLIYYSQIVNDFQKGDIAEGYSVSREKKESFPLTVTSAQKNPTAFYLCASSIGGTRNEKLFFGSGTQLSVL.

This clone was picked up one time. The chain has TRBV14 and TRBJ2-1; 12 bases are shared with TRBD2. Germline-derived CDR1 and CDR2 are SGHDN and FVKESK. This CDR3 is built from 15 residues. The V and J ends lost 5 bases and 5 bases, in that order; junction bases with no gene match: 4. The CDR3 protein is CASSKTSGRHNEQFF. CDR3 nucleotide sequence: TGTGCCAGCAGCAAGACTAGCGGGAGACACAATGAGCAGTTCTTC.